Listed here are 25 T cell receptor beta chains from one sample, sequenced in a study of response to subunit inactivated influenza vaccine. TCRdb re-analysed the RT-PCR reads in MiXCR, keeping a single row per CDR3 protein. This table has more than 550,000 distinct CDR3 sequences, over 9% appearing once. These same records also appear under a second study, on T cells expressing NK-cell markers. Turning to that study: Beta-chain TCR cDNA was generated via 5'RACE template switching with UMIs.

The specimen was PBMCs from blood, collected on the day of vaccination. Receptor source: a man in his forties or fifties who received an inactivated influenza vaccine.

This clonotype was seen only a few times. The V gene is TRBV11-2, the J gene TRBJ1-5, with TRBD1 identical over 8 bases. V dropped 5 bases and J dropped 1; count of bases not matched to a gene: 10. Germline loops: CDR1 SGHAT, CDR2 FQNNGV. This CDR3 spans 17 amino acids. The DNA for the CDR3 is TGTGCCAGCAGCGCACGGACAGGGAGGGGAAGCAATCAGCCCCAGCATTTT. Protein product: CASSARTGRGSNQPQHF.

The chain has TRBV11-2 and TRBJ2-3, with 12 bases matching TRBD2. The V gene's germline CDR1 is SGHAT and CDR2 FQNNGV. Trimming cost V 1 base and J 2 bases; bases outside gene matches: 16. This CDR3 is built from 21 residues. The DNA of the CDR3 is TGTGCCAGCAGCTTAGTTTCGCTAGCGGGAGGGCCTAAGGGTCCCACAGATACGCAGTATTTT. It yields the protein CASSLVSLAGGPKGPTDTQYF.

This clonotype has more than one count but fewer than ten. The rearrangement joins TRBV5-6 to TRBJ1-2; D may be TRBD1 (5 bases). V dropped 3 bases and J dropped 7 bases, with 10 bases sitting between them. The CDR3 has 12 amino acids. CDR1 SGHDT and CDR2 YYEEEE come from the germline V gene. This CDR3 is CASSWDRGGYTF. CDR3 in DNA: TGTGCCAGCAGCTGGGATAGGGGTGGCTACACCTTC.

This clonotype has only a few counts. This rearrangement joins TRBV2 to TRBJ2-7; perhaps TRBD2 as D (6 bases). CDR3 length equals 15 residues. Trimming took off 7 bases at V and 0 bases at J, with 16 bases between the two ends. Germline V lookup: CDR1 SNHLY, CDR2 FYNNEI. CDR3 loop: CASTPLGRDSYEQYF. The CDR3 DNA is TGTGCCAGCACCCCCCTGGGGCGGGACTCCTACGAGCAGTACTTC.

The chain joins TRBV20-1 to TRBJ2-3; D possibly corresponds to TRBD2 (5 bases). Germline V gene data show CDR1 as DFQATT and CDR2 as SNEGSKA (reference sequence). The CDR3 is made up of 13 amino acids. V was pared by 4 bases and J by 1 base, with 9 bases between. The CDR3 reads CSANFGGTDTQYF. The CDR3 DNA reads TGCAGTGCTAATTTCGGGGGCACAGATACGCAGTATTTT.

This sequence joins TRBV25-1 and TRBJ2-1; possibly TRBD2 for D (5 bases). With 8 bases removed from V and 7 bases from J, the gap between germline ends came to 12 bases. The CDR3 is 12 amino acids. The germline gives CDR1 MGHDK, CDR2 SYGVNS. As DNA, the CDR3 is TGTGCCAGCGAGGACCCGGGGAATGAGCAGTTCTTC. This codes for CASEDPGNEQFF.

This clonotype has more than one count but fewer than ten. The chain is built from TRBV7-9 and TRBJ1-2; 9 bases line up with TRBD1. The CDR3 runs to 17 residues. Germline values: CDR1 SEHNR, CDR2 FQNEAQ (reference sequence). V was clipped by 4 bases and J by 5 bases; unmatched bases: 14. CDR3 sequence: CASSSQAGQGRGYGYTF. CDR3 DNA: TGTGCCAGCAGCTCCCAGGCGGGACAGGGTAGAGGGTATGGCTACACCTTC.

The chain is built from TRBV6-5 and TRBJ2-7; D is perhaps TRBD1 or TRBD2 (5 bases each). Trimming shortened V by 8 bases and J by 7 bases, and 21 bases separated the two germline ends. Per the germline V gene, CDR1 is MNHEY and CDR2 is SVGAGI. This CDR3 spans 14 amino acids. For the CDR3, the DNA is TGTGCCAGCGGTTTCTCAGGGACCGCCGGGGAGCAGTACTTC. This gives the protein CASGFSGTAGEQYF.

This clonotype appeared a few times. The chain carries TRBV18 and TRBJ2-3; 15 bases match TRBD2. CDR1 KGHSH and CDR2 LQKENI come from the germline V gene. There are 17 residues in the CDR3. Trimming removed 0 bases from V and 7 bases from J; junction bases left unmatched: 5. The DNA for the CDR3 is TGTGCCAGCTCACCACCGGGACTAGCGGGGGGCCTTTATACGCAGTATTTT. Its protein is CASSPPGLAGGLYTQYF.

The chain has TRBV20-1 and TRBJ2-7, with D maybe TRBD1 (6 bases). Germline CDR1 is DFQATT and CDR2 is SNEGSKA (reference sequence). Between the trimmed V and J ends, which lost 6 bases and 7 bases, there was a span of 19 bases. The CDR3 has 13 residues. The CDR3 sequence: CSAPSDSLTEQYF. The CDR3 bases are TGCAGTGCCCCCTCGGACAGTCTCACGGAGCAGTACTTC.

About this clonotype itself: The limits of the CDR3 on the DNA are not certain, so only TCRdb's listed CDR3 is given. The chain carries TRBV12-3 or TRBV12-4 and TRBJ1-2. The CDR3 spans 14 residues, counting both ends. The CDR3 loop reads CASSFWPRLYGYTF.

The chain recombines TRBV5-1 with TRBJ2-5; D possibly uses TRBD1 or TRBD2 (5 bases each). Trimming shortened V by 2 bases and J by 6 bases, and 17 bases separated the two germline ends. The CDR3 runs 15 residues. Germline CDR1 is SGHRS and CDR2 is YFSETQ. In DNA form, the CDR3 reads TGCGCCAGCAGCTTAAATCAGGGAGAGAGGAAGACCCAGTACTTC. Its translation is CASSLNQGERKTQYF. The variable domain in full, with the rest retrieved from reference TRBV5-1 and TRBJ2-5, is KAGVTQTPRYLIKTRGQQVTLSCSPISGHRSVSWYQQTPGQGLQFLFEYFSETQRNKGNFPGRFSGRQFSNSRSEMNVSTLELGDSALYLCASSLNQGERKTQYFGPGTRLLVL.

This clonotype was found a few times. The chain carries TRBV28 and TRBJ2-3; 14 positions agree with TRBD2. Germline values: CDR1 MDHEN, CDR2 SYDVKM. The CDR3 is 19 amino acids. V shed 2 bases, J shed 4 bases, and the junction held 11 bases outside the gene matches. CDR3 sequence reads: CASSLLAGTSGSGADTQYF. The CDR3 nucleotides read TGTGCCAGCAGTTTACTCGCCGGGACTAGCGGGAGTGGGGCAGATACGCAGTATTTT.

This clonotype was seen only a few times. The chain employs TRBV5-1 and TRBJ2-7, with D perhaps being TRBD1 or TRBD2 (5 bases each). The CDR3 has 14 residues. V lost 1 base and J 5 bases, leaving 13 bases between the germline ends. The germline CDR1 and CDR2 sequences are SGHRS and YFSETQ. The CDR3, as DNA: TGCGCCAGCAGCTTGTCTGGGGGAAACGACGAGCAGTACTTC. Its translation: CASSLSGGNDEQYF.

This clonotype was picked up many times. This chain uses TRBV5-1 with TRBJ2-2; D is ambiguous. This CDR3 has 15 residues. V lost 1 base to trimming and J lost 0 bases, with 7 bases between them. The germline gives CDR1 SGHRS, CDR2 YFSETQ. The CDR3 bases are TGCGCCAGCAGCTTGCGGTCTACGAACACCGGGGAGCTGTTTTTT. Its translation: CASSLRSTNTGELFF.

Many counts were recorded for this clonotype. This rearrangement joins TRBV4-2 to TRBJ2-1; 10 bases fit TRBD2. The CDR3 has 16 amino acids. Germline lookup yields CDR1 LGHNA and CDR2 YNFKEQ. V gave up 0 bases and J gave up 10 bases; unmatched junction bases: 9. As DNA, the CDR3 is TGTGCCAGCAGCCAAGATGTAGCGGGAGGTCATAGGGAGCAGTTCTTC. This translates into CASSQDVAGGHREQFF.

There are a few counts of this clonotype. The chain combines TRBV12-3 or TRBV12-4 with TRBJ1-1; D not resolved. This CDR3 contains 13 residues. V lost 3 bases, J lost 1 base, and 6 bases lay in between. The CDR3 here is CASSFTANTEAFF. The CDR3 DNA sequence: TGTGCCAGCAGTTTTACAGCGAACACTGAAGCTTTCTTT.

This clonotype was counted many times. The chain combines TRBV20-1 with TRBJ1-2; TRBD1 might be the D (5 bases). CDR3 size: 12 residues. Germline CDR1 DFQATT, CDR2 SNEGSKA (reference sequence). V lost 3 bases and J lost 4, with 9 bases in between. CDR3 sequence reads: CSARGTGYGYTF. In nucleotides, the CDR3 is TGCAGTGCTAGGGGGACTGGCTATGGCTACACCTTC.

This clonotype appeared a few times. This chain connects TRBV4-3 to TRBJ2-5; D may correspond to TRBD1 or TRBD2 (5 bases each). Looked up from germline, CDR1 is LGHNA and CDR2 is YSLEER. The V end was cut by 2 bases, the J end by 4 bases, with 11 bases between. The CDR3 is made up of 14 amino acids. The CDR3 here is CASSQNPGRETQYF. DNA for the CDR3: TGCGCCAGCAGCCAAAATCCGGGACGAGAGACCCAGTACTTC.

This clonotype was observed a handful of times. The chain links TRBV7-2 to TRBJ2-5, with 9 bases that match TRBD1. The CDR3 has 16 residues. V was pared by 3 bases and J by 2 bases, with 7 bases of the junction left unmatched. Germline values: CDR1 SGHTA, CDR2 FQGNSA. The CDR3 DNA reads as TGTGCCAGCAGCTTGTCGACAGGGGGTTTGCAAGAGACCCAGTACTTC. Protein sequence: CASSLSTGGLQETQYF. Together with reference TRBV7-2 and TRBJ2-5, the CDR3 gives the full variable domain: GAGVSQSPSNKVTEKGKDVELRCDPISGHTALYWYRQSLGQGLEFLIYFQGNSAPDKSGLPSDRFSAERTGGSVSTLTIQRTQQEDSAVYLCASSLSTGGLQETQYFGPGTRLLVL.

This clonotype has at least ten counts. The chain links TRBV28 to TRBJ2-5; D may be TRBD2 (5 bases). CDR1 and CDR2 (germline): MDHEN, SYDVKM. The CDR3 is 16 amino acids. The V gene lost 1 base and the J gene lost 3 bases, with 15 bases spanning the gap. CDR3 protein: CASSLLGGAEEETQYF. DNA for the CDR3: TGTGCCAGCAGTTTATTGGGCGGCGCGGAGGAAGAGACCCAGTACTTC.

This clonotype was counted only a few times. The rearrangement uses TRBV4-2 and TRBJ1-2; possibly TRBD1 for D (6 bases). The CDR3 is made up of 12 amino acids. Trimming removed 7 bases from V and 7 bases from J, with 13 bases in between. The germline V gene has CDR1 LGHNA and CDR2 YNFKEQ. The CDR3 coding sequence is TGTGCCAGCACCGGAGCAGGGGTTGGCTACACCTTC. Translated, it gives CASTGAGVGYTF.

In its sample, this clonotype was seen a few times. The chain uses TRBV3-1 and TRBJ2-3, with D perhaps TRBD1 (6 bases). V lost 1 base to trimming and J lost 6 bases, with 11 bases between them. CDR1 and CDR2 (germline): LGHDT, YNNKEL (reference sequence). The CDR3 is made up of 14 amino acids. The CDR3 bases are TGTGCCAGCAGCCAAGGCCAGGGGAAGGATACGCAGTATTTT. Translating gives CASSQGQGKDTQYF.

This clonotype was found many times. The rearrangement links TRBV5-1 to TRBJ1-1, with a possible D match to TRBD1 (5 bases). V lost 0 bases and J lost 4, with 10 bases in between. CDR1 and CDR2 from the germline V gene are SGHRS and YFSETQ. The CDR3 has 14 amino acids. CDR3 residues: CASSLVGAATEAFF. The CDR3 DNA follows: TGCGCCAGCAGCTTGGTTGGGGCAGCCACTGAAGCTTTCTTT.

J is TRBJ2-5 and V is TRBV12-3 or TRBV12-4, with D possibly matching TRBD1 (6 bases). The V end was cut by 3 bases, the J end by 10 bases, with 15 bases between. The CDR3 spans 13 residues. Written as DNA, the CDR3 is TGTGCCAGCAGTTTCGCAGGGGTGGTTGTCCAGTACTTC. Translating it yields CASSFAGVVVQYF.